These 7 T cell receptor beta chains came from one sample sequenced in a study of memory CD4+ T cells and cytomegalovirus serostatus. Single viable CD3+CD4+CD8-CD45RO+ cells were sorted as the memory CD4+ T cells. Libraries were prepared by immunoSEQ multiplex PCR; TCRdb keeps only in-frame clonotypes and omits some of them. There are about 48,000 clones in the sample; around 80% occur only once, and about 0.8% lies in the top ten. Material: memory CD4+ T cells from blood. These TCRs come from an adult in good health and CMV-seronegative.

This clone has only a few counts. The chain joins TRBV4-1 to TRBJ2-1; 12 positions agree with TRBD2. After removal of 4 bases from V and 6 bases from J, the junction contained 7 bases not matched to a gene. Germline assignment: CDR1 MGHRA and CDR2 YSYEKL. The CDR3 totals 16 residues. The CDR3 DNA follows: TGCGCCAGCAGCCTTCCGGGACTAGCGGGTTTCAATGAGCAGTTCTTC. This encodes CASSLPGLAGFNEQFF.

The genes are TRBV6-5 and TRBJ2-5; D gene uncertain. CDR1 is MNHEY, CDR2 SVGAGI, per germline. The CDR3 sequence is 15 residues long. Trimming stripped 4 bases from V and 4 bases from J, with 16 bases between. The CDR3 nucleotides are TGTGCCAGCAGTTCCGGCGCGGCTTCGTCAGAGACCCAGTACTTC. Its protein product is CASSSGAASSETQYF.

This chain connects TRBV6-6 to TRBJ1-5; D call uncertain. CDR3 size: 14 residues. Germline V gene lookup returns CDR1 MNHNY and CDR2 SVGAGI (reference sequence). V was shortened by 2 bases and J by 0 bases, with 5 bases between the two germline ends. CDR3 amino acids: CASSYVGSNQPQHF. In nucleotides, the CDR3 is TGTGCCAGCAGTTACGTGGGTAGCAATCAGCCCCAGCATTTT.

The CDR3 bases are TGTGCCAGCAGCTTAGTTAAGGGGGCTAGCGAGCAGTACTTC. This sequence encodes CASSLVKGASEQYF. The chain combines TRBV7-2 with TRBJ2-7; TRBD1 matches 7 bases. Germline lookup yields CDR1 SGHTA and CDR2 FQGNSA. Trimming cost V 1 base and J 6 bases; bases outside gene matches: 6. The CDR3 extends over 14 amino acids.

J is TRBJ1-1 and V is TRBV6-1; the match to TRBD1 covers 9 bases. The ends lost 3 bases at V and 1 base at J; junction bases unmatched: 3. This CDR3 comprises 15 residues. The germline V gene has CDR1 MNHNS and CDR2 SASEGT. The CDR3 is CASSETGGSNTEAFF. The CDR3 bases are TGTGCCAGCAGTGAGACAGGGGGTTCGAACACTGAAGCTTTCTTT.

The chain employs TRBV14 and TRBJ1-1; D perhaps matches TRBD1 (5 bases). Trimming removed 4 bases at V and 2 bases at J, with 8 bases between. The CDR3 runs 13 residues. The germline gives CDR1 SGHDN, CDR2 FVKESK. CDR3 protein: CASSLGGNTEAFF. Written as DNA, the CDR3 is TGTGCCAGCAGCCTCGGGGGAAACACTGAAGCTTTCTTT.

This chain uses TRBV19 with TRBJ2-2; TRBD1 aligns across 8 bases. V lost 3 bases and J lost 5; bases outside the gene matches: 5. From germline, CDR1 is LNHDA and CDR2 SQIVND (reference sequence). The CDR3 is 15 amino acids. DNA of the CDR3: TGTGCCAGTAGTATGGACAGGGTGGTGACCGGGGAGCTGTTTTTT. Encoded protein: CASSMDRVVTGELFF.